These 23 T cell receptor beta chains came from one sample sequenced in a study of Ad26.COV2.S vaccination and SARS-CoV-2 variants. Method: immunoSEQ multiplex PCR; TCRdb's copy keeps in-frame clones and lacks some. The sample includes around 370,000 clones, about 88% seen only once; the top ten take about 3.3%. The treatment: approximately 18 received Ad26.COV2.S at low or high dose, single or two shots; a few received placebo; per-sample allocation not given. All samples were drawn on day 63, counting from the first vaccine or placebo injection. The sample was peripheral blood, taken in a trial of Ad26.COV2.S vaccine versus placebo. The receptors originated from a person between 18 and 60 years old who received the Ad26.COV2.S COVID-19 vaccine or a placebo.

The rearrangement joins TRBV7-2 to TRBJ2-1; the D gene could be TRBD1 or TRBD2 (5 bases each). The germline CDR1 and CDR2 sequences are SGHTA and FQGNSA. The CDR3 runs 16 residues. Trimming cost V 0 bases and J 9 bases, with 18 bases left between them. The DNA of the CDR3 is TGTGCCAGCAGCTTAGCCGCGGACTTGGGACGGAGTGAGCAGTTCTTC. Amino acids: CASSLAADLGRSEQFF.

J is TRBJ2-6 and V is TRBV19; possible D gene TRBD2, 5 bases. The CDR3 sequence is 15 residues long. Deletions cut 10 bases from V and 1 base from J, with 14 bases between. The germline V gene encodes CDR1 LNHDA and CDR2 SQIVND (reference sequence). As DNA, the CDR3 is TGTGCCACGGTGGAGGTTAGATCTGGGGCCAACGTCCTGACTTTC. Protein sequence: CATVEVRSGANVLTF.

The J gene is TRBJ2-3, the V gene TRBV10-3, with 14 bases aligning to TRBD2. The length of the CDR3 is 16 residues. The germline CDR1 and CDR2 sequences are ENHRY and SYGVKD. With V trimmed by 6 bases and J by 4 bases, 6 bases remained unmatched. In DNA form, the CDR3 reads TGTGCCATCAGGCCGGGACTAGCGGGGGAGGCAGATACGCAGTATTTT. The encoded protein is CAIRPGLAGEADTQYF.

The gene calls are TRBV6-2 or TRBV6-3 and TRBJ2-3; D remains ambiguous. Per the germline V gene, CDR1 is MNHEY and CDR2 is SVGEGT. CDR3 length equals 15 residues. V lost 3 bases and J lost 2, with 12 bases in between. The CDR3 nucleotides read TGTGCCAGCAGTTATTGGGCGGTAGACACAGATACGCAGTATTTT. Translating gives CASSYWAVDTDTQYF.

CDR3: CASSRTGGYEQYF. The CDR3 DNA reads as TGTGCCAGCAGTAGGACAGGGGGCTACGAGCAGTACTTC. The rearrangement uses TRBV2 and TRBJ2-7; 10 nucleotides line up with TRBD1. In germline, CDR1 is SNHLY, CDR2 FYNNEI. The CDR3 is 13 residues long. V was pared by 5 bases and J by 3 bases, with 1 base of the junction left unmatched. The variable domain in full, completed from reference TRBV2 and TRBJ2-7, reads EPEVTQTPSHQVTQMGQEVILRCVPISNHLYFYWYRQILGQKVEFLVSFYNNEISEKSEIFDDQFSVERPDGSNFTLKIRSTKLEDSAMYFCASSRTGGYEQYFGPGTRLTVT.

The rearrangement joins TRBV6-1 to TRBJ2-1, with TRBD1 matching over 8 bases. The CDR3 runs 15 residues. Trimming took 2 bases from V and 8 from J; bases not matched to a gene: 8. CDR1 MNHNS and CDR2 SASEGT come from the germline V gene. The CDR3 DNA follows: TGTGCCAGCAGTGAACGACAGGGGCTCCAGGATGAGCAGTTCTTC. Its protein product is CASSERQGLQDEQFF.

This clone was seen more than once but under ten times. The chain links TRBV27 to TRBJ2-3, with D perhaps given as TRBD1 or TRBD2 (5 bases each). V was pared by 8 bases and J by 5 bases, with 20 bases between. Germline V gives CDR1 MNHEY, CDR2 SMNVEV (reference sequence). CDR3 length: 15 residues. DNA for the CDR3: TGTGCCAGCTCTATAGGGGACCCCCGGGGAGATACGCAGTATTTT. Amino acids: CASSIGDPRGDTQYF.

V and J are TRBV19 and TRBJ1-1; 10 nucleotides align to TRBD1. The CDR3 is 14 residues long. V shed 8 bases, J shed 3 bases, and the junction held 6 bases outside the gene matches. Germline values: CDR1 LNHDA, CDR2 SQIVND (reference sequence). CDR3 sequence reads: CASRRQGAYTEAFF. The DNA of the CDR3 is TGTGCCAGTCGGCGACAGGGGGCGTACACTGAAGCTTTCTTT.

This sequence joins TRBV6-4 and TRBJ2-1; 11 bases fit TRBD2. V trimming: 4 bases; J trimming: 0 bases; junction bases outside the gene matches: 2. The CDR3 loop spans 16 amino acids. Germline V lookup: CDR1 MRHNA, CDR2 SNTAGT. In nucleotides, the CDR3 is TGTGCCAGCAGTGGACTAGCGGGGAGCTCCTACAATGAGCAGTTCTTC. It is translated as CASSGLAGSSYNEQFF.

For the CDR3, the DNA is TGCGCCAGCAGCCAGGGACAGAAAAACCCCTACAATGAGCAGTTCTTC. Translation gives CASSQGQKNPYNEQFF. The rearrangement joins TRBV4-3 to TRBJ2-1; 7 bases align to TRBD1. The V segment lost 3 bases and the J segment 2 bases; nucleotides outside the gene matches: 7. The CDR3 totals 16 residues. In germline, CDR1 is LGHNA, CDR2 YSLEER.

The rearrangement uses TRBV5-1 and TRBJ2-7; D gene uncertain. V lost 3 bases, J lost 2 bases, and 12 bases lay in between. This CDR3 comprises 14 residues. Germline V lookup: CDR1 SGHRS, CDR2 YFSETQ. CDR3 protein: CASSSDPRPYEQYF. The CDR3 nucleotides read TGCGCCAGCAGCTCGGACCCTCGTCCCTACGAGCAGTACTTC.

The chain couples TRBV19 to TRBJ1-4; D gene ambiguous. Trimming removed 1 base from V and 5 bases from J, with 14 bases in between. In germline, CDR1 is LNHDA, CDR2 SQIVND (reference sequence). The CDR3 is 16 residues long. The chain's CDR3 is CASSIAWSQLNEKLFF. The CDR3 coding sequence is TGTGCCAGTAGTATAGCATGGAGCCAATTAAATGAAAAACTGTTTTTT.

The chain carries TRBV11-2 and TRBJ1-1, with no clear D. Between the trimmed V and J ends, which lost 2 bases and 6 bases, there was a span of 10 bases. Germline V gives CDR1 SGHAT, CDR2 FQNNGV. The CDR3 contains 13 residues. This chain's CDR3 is CASSLWRTAEAFF. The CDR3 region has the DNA TGTGCCAGCAGCTTATGGAGGACCGCTGAAGCTTTCTTT.

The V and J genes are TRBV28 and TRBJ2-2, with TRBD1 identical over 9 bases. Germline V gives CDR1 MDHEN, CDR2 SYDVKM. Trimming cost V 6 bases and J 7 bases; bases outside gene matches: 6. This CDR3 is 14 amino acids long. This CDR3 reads CASRGQGRGGELFF. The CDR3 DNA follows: TGTGCCAGCAGGGGACAGGGACGTGGCGGGGAGCTGTTTTTT.

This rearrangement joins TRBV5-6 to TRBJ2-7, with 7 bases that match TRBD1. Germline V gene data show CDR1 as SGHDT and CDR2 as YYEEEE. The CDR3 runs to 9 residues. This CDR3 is CASSQQDRV. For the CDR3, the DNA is TGTGCCAGCAGCCAGCAGGACAGGGTC.

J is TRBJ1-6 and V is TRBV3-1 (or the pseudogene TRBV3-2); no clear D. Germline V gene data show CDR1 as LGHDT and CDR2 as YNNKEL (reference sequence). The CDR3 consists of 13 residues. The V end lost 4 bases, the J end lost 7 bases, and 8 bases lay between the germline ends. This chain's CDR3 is CASSPTQNSPLHF. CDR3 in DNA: TGTGCCAGCAGCCCGACACAGAATTCACCCCTCCACTTT.

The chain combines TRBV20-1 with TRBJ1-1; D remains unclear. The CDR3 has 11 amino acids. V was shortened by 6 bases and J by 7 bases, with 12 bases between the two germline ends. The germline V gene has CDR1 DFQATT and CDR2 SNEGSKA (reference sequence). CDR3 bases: TGCAGTGCGCAAGGAAAGATTGAAGCTTTCTTT. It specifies CSAQGKIEAFF.

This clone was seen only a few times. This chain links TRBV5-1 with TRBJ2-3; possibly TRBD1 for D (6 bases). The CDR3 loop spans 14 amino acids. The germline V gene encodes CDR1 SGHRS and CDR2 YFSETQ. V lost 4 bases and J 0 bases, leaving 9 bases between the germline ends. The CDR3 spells CASSIQGSTDTQYF. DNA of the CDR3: TGCGCCAGCAGCATACAGGGAAGCACAGATACGCAGTATTTT. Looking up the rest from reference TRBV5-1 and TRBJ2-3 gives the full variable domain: KAGVTQTPRYLIKTRGQQVTLSCSPISGHRSVSWYQQTPGQGLQFLFEYFSETQRNKGNFPGRFSGRQFSNSRSEMNVSTLELGDSALYLCASSIQGSTDTQYFGPGTRLTVL.

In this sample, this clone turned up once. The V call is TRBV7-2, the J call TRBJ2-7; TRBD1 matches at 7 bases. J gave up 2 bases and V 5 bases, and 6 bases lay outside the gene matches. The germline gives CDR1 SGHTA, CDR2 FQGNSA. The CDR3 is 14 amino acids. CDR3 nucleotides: TGTGCCAGCAGCACGGGACAGCCAGCCTACGAGCAGTACTTC. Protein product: CASSTGQPAYEQYF. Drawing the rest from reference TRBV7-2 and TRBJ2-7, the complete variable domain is GAGVSQSPSNKVTEKGKDVELRCDPISGHTALYWYRQSLGQGLEFLIYFQGNSAPDKSGLPSDRFSAERTGGSVSTLTIQRTQQEDSAVYLCASSTGQPAYEQYFGPGTRLTVT.

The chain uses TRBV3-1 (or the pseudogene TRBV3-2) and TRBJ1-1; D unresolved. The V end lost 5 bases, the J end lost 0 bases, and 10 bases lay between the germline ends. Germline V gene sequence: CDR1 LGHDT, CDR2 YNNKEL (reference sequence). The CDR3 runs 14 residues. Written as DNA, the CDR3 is TGTGCCAGCAGCTATGACCGACTGAACACTGAAGCTTTCTTT. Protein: CASSYDRLNTEAFF.

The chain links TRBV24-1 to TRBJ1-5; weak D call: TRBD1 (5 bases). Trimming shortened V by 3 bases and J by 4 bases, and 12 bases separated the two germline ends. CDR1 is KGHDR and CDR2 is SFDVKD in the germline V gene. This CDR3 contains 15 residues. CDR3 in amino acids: CATSDPGTDNQPQHF. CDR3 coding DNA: TGTGCCACCAGTGATCCCGGGACGGATAATCAGCCCCAGCATTTT.

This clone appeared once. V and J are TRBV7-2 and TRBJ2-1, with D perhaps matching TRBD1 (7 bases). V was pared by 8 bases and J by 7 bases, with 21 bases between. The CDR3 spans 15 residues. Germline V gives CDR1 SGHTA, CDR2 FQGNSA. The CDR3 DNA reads TGTGCCAGCGCTGGACAGGCGGGGAGTTTTAATGAGCAGTTCTTC. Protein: CASAGQAGSFNEQFF.

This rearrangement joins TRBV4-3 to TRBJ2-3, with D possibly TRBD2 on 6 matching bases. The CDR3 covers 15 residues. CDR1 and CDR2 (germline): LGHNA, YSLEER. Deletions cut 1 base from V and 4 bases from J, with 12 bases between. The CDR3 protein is CASSQVVSGADTQYF. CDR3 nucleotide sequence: TGCGCCAGCAGCCAAGTGGTGTCGGGAGCAGATACGCAGTATTTT.